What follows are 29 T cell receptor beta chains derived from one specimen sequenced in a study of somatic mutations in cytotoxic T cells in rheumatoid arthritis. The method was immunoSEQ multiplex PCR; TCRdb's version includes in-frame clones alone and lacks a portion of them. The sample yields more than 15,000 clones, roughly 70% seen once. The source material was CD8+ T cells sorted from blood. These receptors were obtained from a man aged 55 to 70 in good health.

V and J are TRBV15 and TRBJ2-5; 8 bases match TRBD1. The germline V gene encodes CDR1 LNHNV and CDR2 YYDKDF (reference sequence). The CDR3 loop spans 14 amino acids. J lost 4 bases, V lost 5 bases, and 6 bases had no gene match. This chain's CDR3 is CATSYRGVGETQYF. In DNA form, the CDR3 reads TGTGCCACCAGCTACAGGGGGGTAGGAGAGACCCAGTACTTC. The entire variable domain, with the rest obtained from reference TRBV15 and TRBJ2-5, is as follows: DAMVIQNPRYQVTQFGKPVTLSCSQTLNHNVMYWYQQKSSQAPKLLFHYYDKDFNNEADTPDNFQSRRPNTSFCFLDIRSPGLGDTAMYLCATSYRGVGETQYFGPGTRLLVL.

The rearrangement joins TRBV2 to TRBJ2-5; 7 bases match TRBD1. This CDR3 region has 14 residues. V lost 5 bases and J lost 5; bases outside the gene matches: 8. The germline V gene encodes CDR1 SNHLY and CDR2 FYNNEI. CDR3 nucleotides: TGTGCCAGCAGTCCTGACAGGGCGGAGGAGACCCAGTACTTC. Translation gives CASSPDRAEETQYF.

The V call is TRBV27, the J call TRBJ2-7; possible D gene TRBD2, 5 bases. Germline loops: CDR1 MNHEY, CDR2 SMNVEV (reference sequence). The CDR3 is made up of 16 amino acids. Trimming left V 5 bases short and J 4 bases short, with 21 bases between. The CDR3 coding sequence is TGTGCCAGCAGTCTCGCGAGGGCCTCAATAGGGTACGAGCAGTACTTC. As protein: CASSLARASIGYEQYF.

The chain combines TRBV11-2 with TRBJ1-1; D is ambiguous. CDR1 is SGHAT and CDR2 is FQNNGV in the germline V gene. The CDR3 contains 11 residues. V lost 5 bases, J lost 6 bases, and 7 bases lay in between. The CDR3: CASSPSAEAFF. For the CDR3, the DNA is TGTGCCAGCAGCCCTTCCGCTGAAGCTTTCTTT.

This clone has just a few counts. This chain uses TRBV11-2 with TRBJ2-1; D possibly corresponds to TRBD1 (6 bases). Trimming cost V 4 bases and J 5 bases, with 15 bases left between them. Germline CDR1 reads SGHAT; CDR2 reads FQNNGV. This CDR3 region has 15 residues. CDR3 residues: CASSYHLTGNNEQFF. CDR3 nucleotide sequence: TGTGCCAGCAGCTACCACCTAACAGGGAACAATGAGCAGTTCTTC.

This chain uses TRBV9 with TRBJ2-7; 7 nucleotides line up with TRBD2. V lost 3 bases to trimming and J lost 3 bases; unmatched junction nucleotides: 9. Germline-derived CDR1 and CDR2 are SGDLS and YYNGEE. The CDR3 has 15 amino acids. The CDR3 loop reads CASSAEAGLVYEQYF. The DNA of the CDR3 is TGTGCCAGCAGCGCCGAAGCCGGACTAGTCTACGAGCAGTACTTC.

As DNA, the CDR3 is TGTGCCAGCAGCTGGACAGGGAGAGAGCGTGGGCAGTACTTC. This encodes CASSWTGRERGQYF. This chain joins TRBV5-6 and TRBJ2-7, with 8 positions matching TRBD1. The length of the CDR3 is 14 residues. J gave up 9 bases and V 3 bases, and 11 bases lay outside the gene matches. Germline lookup yields CDR1 SGHDT and CDR2 YYEEEE.

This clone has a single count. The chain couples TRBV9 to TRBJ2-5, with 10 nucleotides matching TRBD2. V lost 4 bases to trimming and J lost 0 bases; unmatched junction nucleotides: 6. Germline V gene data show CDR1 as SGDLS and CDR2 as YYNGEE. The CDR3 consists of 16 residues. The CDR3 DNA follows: TGTGCCAGCAGCCCACCACTAGCGGGATACCAAGAGACCCAGTACTTC. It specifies CASSPPLAGYQETQYF.

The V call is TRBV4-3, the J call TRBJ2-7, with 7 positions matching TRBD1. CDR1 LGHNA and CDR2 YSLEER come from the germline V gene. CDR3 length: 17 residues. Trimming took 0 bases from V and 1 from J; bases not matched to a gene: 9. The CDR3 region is CASSQDGRLTGSYEQYF. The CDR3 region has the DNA TGCGCCAGCAGCCAAGATGGAAGATTGACAGGGTCCTACGAGCAGTACTTC.

The CDR3 DNA sequence: TGCAGCGTTGCAGCCAGGGATCCCTACAATGAGCAGTTCTTC. It is translated as CSVAARDPYNEQFF. The chain carries TRBV29-1 and TRBJ2-1, with D perhaps TRBD1 (5 bases). V was trimmed by 4 bases and J by 2 bases, leaving 12 bases between them. This CDR3 is built from 14 residues. Germline CDR1 is SQVTM and CDR2 is ANQGSEA.

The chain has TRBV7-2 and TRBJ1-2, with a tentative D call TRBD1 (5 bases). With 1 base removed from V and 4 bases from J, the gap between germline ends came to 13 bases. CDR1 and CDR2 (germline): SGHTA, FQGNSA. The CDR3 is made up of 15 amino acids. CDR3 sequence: CASSLGGREVYGYTF. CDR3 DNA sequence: TGTGCCAGCAGCTTAGGGGGCAGGGAGGTCTATGGCTACACCTTC.

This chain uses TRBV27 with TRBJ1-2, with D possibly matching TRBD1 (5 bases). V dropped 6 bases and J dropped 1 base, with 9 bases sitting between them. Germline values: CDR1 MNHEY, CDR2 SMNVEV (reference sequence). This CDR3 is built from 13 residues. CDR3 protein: CASSPQGNYGYTF. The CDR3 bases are TGTGCCAGCAGCCCCCAGGGTAACTATGGCTACACCTTC.

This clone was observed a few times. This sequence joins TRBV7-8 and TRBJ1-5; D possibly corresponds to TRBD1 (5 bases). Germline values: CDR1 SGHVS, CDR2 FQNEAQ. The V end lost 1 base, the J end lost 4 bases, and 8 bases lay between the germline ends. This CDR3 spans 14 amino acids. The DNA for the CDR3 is TGTGCCAGCAGCTTAGGGGGGGGAAATCAGCCCCAGCATTTT. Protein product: CASSLGGGNQPQHF. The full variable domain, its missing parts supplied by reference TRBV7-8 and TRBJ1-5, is GAGVSQSPRYKVAKRGQDVALRCDPISGHVSLFWYQQALGQGPEFLTYFQNEAQLDKSGLPSDRFFAERPEGSVSTLKIQRTQQEDSAVYLCASSLGGGNQPQHFGDGTRLSIL.

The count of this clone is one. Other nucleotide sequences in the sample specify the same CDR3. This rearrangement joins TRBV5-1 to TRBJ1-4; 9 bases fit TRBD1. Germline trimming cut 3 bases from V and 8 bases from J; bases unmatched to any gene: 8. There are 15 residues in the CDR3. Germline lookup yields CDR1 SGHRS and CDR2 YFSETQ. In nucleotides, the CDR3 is TGCGCCAGCAGCTCCGGGGACAGGGTCGGCGAAAAACTGTTTTTT. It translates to CASSSGDRVGEKLFF.

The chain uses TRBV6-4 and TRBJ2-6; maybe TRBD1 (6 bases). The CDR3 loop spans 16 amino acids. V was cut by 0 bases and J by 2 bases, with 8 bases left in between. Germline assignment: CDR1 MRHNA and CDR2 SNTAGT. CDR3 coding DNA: TGTGCCAGCAGTGACTCGTGGGGGCCTGGGGCCAACGTCCTGACTTTC. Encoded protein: CASSDSWGPGANVLTF.

The CDR3 reads CASSLGGRYYEQYF. The CDR3 coding sequence is TGTGCCAGCAGCTTGGGCGGGAGATACTACGAGCAGTACTTC. The rearrangement links TRBV7-2 to TRBJ2-5; 7 bases agree with TRBD2. Matching the DNA end better, TRBJ2-7 makes the J call doubtful. Germline assignment: CDR1 SGHTA and CDR2 FQGNSA. This CDR3 is 14 amino acids long.

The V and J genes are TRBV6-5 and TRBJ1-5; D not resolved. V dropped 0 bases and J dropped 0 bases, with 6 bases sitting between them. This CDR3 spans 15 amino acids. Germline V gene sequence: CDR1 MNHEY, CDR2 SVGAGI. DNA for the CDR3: TGTGCCAGCAGTTACTCGCGCGATAGCAATCAGCCCCAGCATTTT. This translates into CASSYSRDSNQPQHF.

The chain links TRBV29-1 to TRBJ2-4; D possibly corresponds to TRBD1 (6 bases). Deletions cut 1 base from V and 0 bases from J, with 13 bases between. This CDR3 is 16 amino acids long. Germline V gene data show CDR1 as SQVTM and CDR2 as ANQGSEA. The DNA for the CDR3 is TGCAGCGTTGAAGGTCGTCAGGGGATAGCCAAAAACATTCAGTACTTC. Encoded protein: CSVEGRQGIAKNIQYF.

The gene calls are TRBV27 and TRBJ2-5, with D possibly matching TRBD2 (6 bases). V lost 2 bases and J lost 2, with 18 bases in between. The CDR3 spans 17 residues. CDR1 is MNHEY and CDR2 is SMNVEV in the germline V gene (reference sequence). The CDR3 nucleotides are TGTGCCAGCAGTTTAATGGGGTCAGGGAGGACTCAAGAGACCCAGTACTTC. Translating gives CASSLMGSGRTQETQYF.

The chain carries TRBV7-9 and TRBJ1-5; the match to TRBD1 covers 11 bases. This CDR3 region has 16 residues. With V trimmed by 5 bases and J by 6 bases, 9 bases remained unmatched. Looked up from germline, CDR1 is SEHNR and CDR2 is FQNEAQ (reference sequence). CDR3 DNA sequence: TGTGCCAGCAGCGATCGGGACAGGGGGATCGGTCAGCCCCAGCATTTT. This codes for CASSDRDRGIGQPQHF.

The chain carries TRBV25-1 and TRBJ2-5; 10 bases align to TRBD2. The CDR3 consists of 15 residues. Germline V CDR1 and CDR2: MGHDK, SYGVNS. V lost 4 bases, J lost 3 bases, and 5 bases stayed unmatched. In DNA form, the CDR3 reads TGTGCCAGCAGTGGGAGCGGGAGGGCAGAAGAGACCCAGTACTTC. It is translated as CASSGSGRAEETQYF.

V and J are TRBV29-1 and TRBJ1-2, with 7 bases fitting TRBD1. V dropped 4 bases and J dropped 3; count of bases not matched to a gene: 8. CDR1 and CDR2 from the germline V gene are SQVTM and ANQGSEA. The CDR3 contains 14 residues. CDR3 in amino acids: CSVALRQGDYGYTF. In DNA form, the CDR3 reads TGCAGCGTTGCCCTTAGGCAGGGGGACTATGGCTACACCTTC.

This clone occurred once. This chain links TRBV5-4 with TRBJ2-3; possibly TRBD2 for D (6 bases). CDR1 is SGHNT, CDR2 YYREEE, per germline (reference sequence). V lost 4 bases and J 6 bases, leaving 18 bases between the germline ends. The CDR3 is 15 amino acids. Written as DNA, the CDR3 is TGTGCCAGCAGCACGGACTACCAAGGTGGGGATACGCAGTATTTT. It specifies CASSTDYQGGDTQYF.

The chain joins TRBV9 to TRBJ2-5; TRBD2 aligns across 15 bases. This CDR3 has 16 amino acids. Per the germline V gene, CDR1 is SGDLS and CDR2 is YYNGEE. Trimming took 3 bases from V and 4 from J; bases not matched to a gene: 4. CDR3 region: CASSGPGLAGGETQYF. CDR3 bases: TGTGCCAGCAGCGGACCGGGACTAGCGGGAGGAGAGACCCAGTACTTC.

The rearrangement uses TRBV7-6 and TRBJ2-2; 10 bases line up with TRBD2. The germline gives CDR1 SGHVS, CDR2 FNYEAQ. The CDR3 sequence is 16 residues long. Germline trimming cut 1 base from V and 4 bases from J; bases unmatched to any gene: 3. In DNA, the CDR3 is TGTGCCAGCAGCTTAGATCTAGCGGGGGTCACCGGGGAGCTGTTTTTT. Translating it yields CASSLDLAGVTGELFF.

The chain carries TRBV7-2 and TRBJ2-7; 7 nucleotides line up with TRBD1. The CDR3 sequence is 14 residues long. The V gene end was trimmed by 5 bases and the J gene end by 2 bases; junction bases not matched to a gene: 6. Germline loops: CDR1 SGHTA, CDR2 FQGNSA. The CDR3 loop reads CASSHPGQAYEQYF. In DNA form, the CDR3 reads TGTGCCAGCAGCCACCCTGGACAGGCCTACGAGCAGTACTTC.

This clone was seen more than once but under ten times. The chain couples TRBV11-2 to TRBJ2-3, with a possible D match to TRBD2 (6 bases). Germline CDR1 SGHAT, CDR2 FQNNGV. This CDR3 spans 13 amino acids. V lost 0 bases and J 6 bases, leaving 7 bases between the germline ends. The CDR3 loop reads CASSLELADTQYF. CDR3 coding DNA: TGTGCCAGCAGCTTAGAGCTAGCGGATACGCAGTATTTT.

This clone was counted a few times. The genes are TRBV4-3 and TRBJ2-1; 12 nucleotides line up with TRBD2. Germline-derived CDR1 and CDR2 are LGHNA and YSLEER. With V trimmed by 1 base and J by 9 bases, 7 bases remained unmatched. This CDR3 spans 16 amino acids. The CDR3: CASSQGTGTSGLEQFF. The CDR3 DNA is TGCGCCAGCAGCCAAGGGACCGGGACTAGCGGGCTTGAGCAGTTCTTC.

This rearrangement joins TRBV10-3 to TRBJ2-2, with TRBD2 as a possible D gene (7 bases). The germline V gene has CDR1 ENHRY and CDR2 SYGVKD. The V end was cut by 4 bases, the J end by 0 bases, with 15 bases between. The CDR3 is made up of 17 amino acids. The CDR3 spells CAISGFAGASNTGELFF. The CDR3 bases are TGTGCCATCAGTGGTTTTGCGGGGGCTTCGAACACCGGGGAGCTGTTTTTT.